The 30 T cell receptor beta chains below all came from one sample that was sequenced in a study of blood T cell repertoires in COVID-19. This table comes from immunoSEQ multiplex PCR, and its TCRdb copy is limited to in-frame clones, with some not included. The profile shows about 170,000 clones, around four fifths of them singletons. The sample comprised peripheral blood. The receptors here all came from an elderly woman with acute or convalescent COVID-19.

The table lists this clone with a few counts. The chain joins TRBV11-2 to TRBJ1-4; D is ambiguous. Germline loops: CDR1 SGHAT, CDR2 FQNNGV. Trimming cost V 5 bases and J 8 bases, with 12 bases left between them. The CDR3 spans 13 residues. CDR3 sequence reads: CASSRQPGEKLFF. The CDR3 region has the DNA TGTGCCAGCAGCCGCCAGCCGGGAGAAAAACTGTTTTTT.

The chain carries TRBV6-5 and TRBJ1-6; 7 bases map to TRBD1. The V gene's germline CDR1 is MNHEY and CDR2 SVGAGI. The V segment lost 10 bases and the J segment 7 bases; nucleotides outside the gene matches: 4. The CDR3 runs 12 residues. The CDR3 sequence: CATRQGNSPLHF. The CDR3 bases are TGTGCCACCCGACAGGGAAATTCACCCCTCCACTTT.

The J gene is TRBJ2-1, the V gene TRBV12-3 or TRBV12-4, with D uncertain. CDR3 length equals 12 residues. Trimming removed 8 bases at V and 9 bases at J, with 14 bases between. The CDR3: CASGDSRTEQFF. CDR3 nucleotides: TGTGCCAGCGGTGATAGTCGCACTGAGCAGTTCTTC.

The chain links TRBV30 to TRBJ1-6; TRBD1 matches at 7 bases. CDR1 and CDR2 from the germline V gene are GTSNPN and SVGIG (reference sequence). The CDR3 runs to 13 residues. Trimming cost V 2 bases and J 10 bases; bases outside gene matches: 5. CDR3 residues: CAWSKRGRSPLHF. The CDR3 DNA sequence: TGTGCCTGGAGTAAGAGGGGGCGATCACCCCTCCACTTT.

This chain uses TRBV18 with TRBJ2-6; TRBD1 is a possible D gene (6 bases). The CDR3 has 16 residues. With 0 bases removed from V and 1 base from J, the gap between germline ends came to 7 bases. Germline V CDR1 and CDR2: KGHSH, LQKENI. The CDR3 coding sequence is TGTGCCAGCTCACCACCGAGGGGGTCTGGGGCCAACGTCCTGACTTTC. Translating gives CASSPPRGSGANVLTF.

This chain connects TRBV14 to TRBJ1-2, with 7 bases that match TRBD1. V shed 4 bases and J 1 base; nucleotides not matched to a gene: 3. This CDR3 is built from 14 residues. Germline V gene data show CDR1 as SGHDN and CDR2 as FVKESK. The CDR3 sequence: CASSRQGVNYGYTF. The CDR3 coding sequence is TGTGCCAGCAGCCGACAGGGCGTTAACTATGGCTACACCTTC.

This rearrangement joins TRBV7-8 to TRBJ1-1, with D uncertain. The CDR3 spans 13 residues. Deletions cut 7 bases from V and 3 bases from J, with 12 bases between. CDR1 SGHVS and CDR2 FQNEAQ come from the germline V gene. The CDR3 DNA follows: TGTGCCAGCAACACCCGACGGGACACTGAAGCTTTCTTT. Translated, it gives CASNTRRDTEAFF.

DNA for the CDR3: TGTGCCAGCACCCCGGACAGGGGGGGGTCCAGCTATGGCTACACCTTC. Its translation is CASTPDRGGSSYGYTF. The chain employs TRBV7-2 and TRBJ1-2, with TRBD1 matching over 10 bases. V dropped 7 bases and J dropped 4; count of bases not matched to a gene: 12. The CDR3 has 16 residues. Germline V CDR1 and CDR2: SGHTA, FQGNSA.

The rearrangement links TRBV7-9 to TRBJ1-2, with a weak D call TRBD1 (6 bases). Germline CDR1 and CDR2: SEHNR and FQNEAQ (reference sequence). Trimming removed 3 bases from V and 4 bases from J, with 12 bases in between. The CDR3 is 14 residues long. CDR3: CASSFAGGGYGYTF. For the CDR3, the DNA is TGTGCCAGCAGCTTCGCGGGGGGCGGCTATGGCTACACCTTC.

This rearrangement joins TRBV6-2 or TRBV6-3 to TRBJ2-7; TRBD2 aligns across 7 bases. The CDR3 length is 17 residues. Losses at the gene ends were 1 base for V and 2 bases for J; bases not matched to a gene: 11. The germline gives CDR1 MNHEY, CDR2 SVGEGT. The CDR3 region has the DNA TGTGCCAGCAGTTACTTGGATAATAGCGGGTCTCCCTACGAGCAGTACTTC. Translated, it gives CASSYLDNSGSPYEQYF.

This clone has only one observation. The chain combines TRBV18 with TRBJ1-4; D might be TRBD1 (5 bases). V lost 3 bases and J 6 bases, leaving 14 bases between the germline ends. This CDR3 is 15 amino acids long. From germline, CDR1 is KGHSH and CDR2 LQKENI. CDR3 nucleotide sequence: TGTGCCAGCTCACCCCGGACACAAACGGATGAAAAACTGTTTTTT. Its translation: CASSPRTQTDEKLFF.

V usage is TRBV3-1 (or the pseudogene TRBV3-2) and J usage is TRBJ1-6; 7 nucleotides match TRBD1. In germline, CDR1 is LGHDT, CDR2 YNNKEL (reference sequence). J lost 11 bases, V lost 8 bases, and 12 bases had no gene match. This CDR3 region has 14 residues. For the CDR3, the DNA is TGTGCCAGCGCAGGGGGAAGGGGCGGGGCACCCCTCCACTTT. Protein: CASAGGRGGAPLHF.

CDR3 in DNA: TGTGCCAGCAGCTTTCGGGGTTCCCAAGAGACCCAGTACTTC. Its protein is CASSFRGSQETQYF. This chain uses TRBV9 with TRBJ2-5; possibly TRBD2 for D (5 bases). Trimming left V 4 bases short and J 1 base short, with 11 bases between. CDR1 is SGDLS and CDR2 is YYNGEE in the germline V gene. This CDR3 is 14 amino acids long. The variable domain in full, completed from reference TRBV9 and TRBJ2-5, reads DSGVTQTPKHLITATGQRVTLRCSPRSGDLSVYWYQQSLDQGLQFLIQYYNGEERAKGNILERFSAQQFPDLHSELNLSSLELGDSALYFCASSFRGSQETQYFGPGTRLLVL.

The chain couples TRBV5-1 to TRBJ2-2; 8 bases agree with TRBD1. V was pared by 4 bases and J by 13 bases, with 6 bases of the junction left unmatched. The CDR3 sequence is 12 residues long. Per germline, CDR1 SGHRS and CDR2 YFSETQ. The DNA of the CDR3 is TGCGCCAGCAGCGATACAGACAGGGGGCTGTTTTTT. Its protein is CASSDTDRGLFF.

The count of this clone is one. CDR3 bases: TGTGCCAGCAGCCAAGCTACAGGGGCCCTCAGCGGCTACACCTTC. This codes for CASSQATGALSGYTF. The chain uses TRBV3-1 (or the pseudogene TRBV3-2) and TRBJ1-2; 7 positions match TRBD1. CDR1 and CDR2 (germline): LGHDT, YNNKEL (reference sequence). This CDR3 comprises 15 residues. J was trimmed by 8 bases and V by 1 base; bases with no gene match: 10.

The chain is built from TRBV11-2 and TRBJ2-7, with 7 bases fitting TRBD1. The CDR3 consists of 15 residues. Trimming took 3 bases from V and 3 from J; bases not matched to a gene: 8. Germline CDR1 SGHAT, CDR2 FQNNGV. CDR3 amino acids: CASSLTGTADYEQYF. CDR3 bases: TGTGCCAGCAGCTTGACAGGGACAGCGGACTACGAGCAGTACTTC.

The chain uses TRBV19 and TRBJ2-2, with 12 positions matching TRBD1. V shed 6 bases and J 6 bases; nucleotides not matched to a gene: 8. CDR3 size: 16 residues. The germline CDR1 and CDR2 sequences are LNHDA and SQIVND (reference sequence). CDR3 DNA: TGTGCCAGTAGACTTCCGGGACAGGGGGCATCCGGGGAGCTGTTTTTT. This gives the protein CASRLPGQGASGELFF.

This clone was counted a single time. The chain carries TRBV2 and TRBJ1-1, with D possibly matching TRBD1 (6 bases). Deletions cut 6 bases from V and 1 base from J, with 9 bases between. The CDR3 sequence is 13 residues long. The germline V gene has CDR1 SNHLY and CDR2 FYNNEI. CDR3 protein: CASRIRGNTEAFF. In nucleotides, the CDR3 is TGTGCCAGCAGGATCAGGGGGAACACTGAAGCTTTCTTT.

The chain employs TRBV24-1 and TRBJ2-2; D may be TRBD2 (5 bases). The germline V gene has CDR1 KGHDR and CDR2 SFDVKD. The CDR3 contains 18 residues. Deletions cut 3 bases from V and 5 bases from J, with 21 bases between. CDR3 loop: CATSDGMGGSERTGELFF. The CDR3 nucleotides read TGTGCCACCAGTGATGGGATGGGCGGGTCGGAAAGAACCGGGGAGCTGTTTTTT.

The chain uses TRBV29-1 and TRBJ2-3, with 8 positions matching TRBD1. V was pared by 7 bases and J by 1 base, with 7 bases of the junction left unmatched. The length of the CDR3 is 14 residues. Germline CDR1 and CDR2: SQVTM and ANQGSEA. The chain's CDR3 is CSAEGGQGTDTQYF. The CDR3 DNA is TGCAGCGCCGAAGGGGGACAGGGCACAGATACGCAGTATTTT.

This clone was counted between two and nine times. V gene TRBV6-5 combines with J gene TRBJ1-6, with unresolved D. Trimming shortened V by 2 bases and J by 7 bases, and 9 bases separated the two germline ends. The length of the CDR3 is 14 residues. Germline CDR1 reads MNHEY; CDR2 reads SVGAGI. This CDR3 reads CASSYAGNNSPLHF. CDR3 nucleotide sequence: TGTGCCAGCAGTTACGCGGGCAACAATTCACCCCTCCACTTT.

The chain joins TRBV6-5 to TRBJ2-7; tentatively, D is TRBD1 (5 bases). The V end was cut by 0 bases, the J end by 5 bases, with 14 bases between. CDR1 is MNHEY and CDR2 is SVGAGI in the germline V gene. This CDR3 has 15 amino acids. Here the CDR3 reads CASSYSSQGGNEQYF. CDR3 nucleotides: TGTGCCAGCAGTTACTCGTCCCAGGGTGGAAACGAGCAGTACTTC.

The chain combines TRBV7-9 with TRBJ2-1; 8 nucleotides match TRBD2. Germline CDR1 reads SEHNR; CDR2 reads FQNEAQ (reference sequence). The CDR3 runs to 15 residues. V shed 6 bases and J 6 bases; nucleotides not matched to a gene: 10. Here the CDR3 DNA reads TGTGCCAGCAGGACTAGCGAACGGTTAGTCAATGAGCAGTTCTTC. This translates into CASRTSERLVNEQFF.

This chain connects TRBV3-1 (or the pseudogene TRBV3-2) to TRBJ1-6; 7 positions agree with TRBD1. The CDR3 length is 15 residues. Germline-derived CDR1 and CDR2 are LGHDT and YNNKEL (reference sequence). V was pared by 0 bases and J by 8 bases, with 4 bases of the junction left unmatched. CDR3 coding DNA: TGTGCCAGCAGCCAAGAGATAGGGGGCTATTCACCCCTCCACTTT. As protein: CASSQEIGGYSPLHF.

This chain connects TRBV11-2 to TRBJ1-1; D ambiguous. CDR3 length: 11 residues. Per germline, CDR1 SGHAT and CDR2 FQNNGV. The germline V and J ends were trimmed by 5 bases and 8 bases, with 9 bases remaining between them. The CDR3 DNA is TGTGCCAGCAGCCCCTCTATCGAAGCTTTCTTT. The encoded protein is CASSPSIEAFF.

V usage is TRBV2 and J usage is TRBJ2-7; D not certain. The CDR3 covers 12 residues. Trimming shortened V by 4 bases and J by 1 base, and 5 bases separated the two germline ends. CDR1 and CDR2 from the germline V gene are SNHLY and FYNNEI. The CDR3 here is CASSAQSYEQYF. The CDR3 nucleotides are TGTGCCAGCAGTGCCCAATCCTACGAGCAGTACTTC.

The rearrangement joins TRBV18 to TRBJ2-7, with a weak D call TRBD1 (6 bases). This CDR3 is built from 14 residues. Germline values: CDR1 KGHSH, CDR2 LQKENI. Trimming cost V 1 base and J 3 bases, with 10 bases left between them. Written as DNA, the CDR3 is TGTGCCAGCTCACCACTCGACAGGTACTACGAGCAGTACTTC. Amino acids: CASSPLDRYYEQYF.

This clone was detected only a few times. This chain uses TRBV4-1 with TRBJ2-7; TRBD1 is a possible D gene (6 bases). Trimming stripped 3 bases from V and 3 bases from J, with 21 bases between. This CDR3 spans 17 amino acids. Germline V gene sequence: CDR1 MGHRA, CDR2 YSYEKL. This chain's CDR3 is CASSQTEARGTLYEQYF. CDR3 coding DNA: TGCGCCAGCAGCCAGACGGAGGCCAGGGGAACGCTCTACGAGCAGTACTTC.

The V and J genes are TRBV5-8 and TRBJ1-5; D possibly corresponds to TRBD1 (6 bases). With 0 bases removed from V and 6 bases from J, the gap between germline ends came to 16 bases. This CDR3 has 16 residues. Per the germline V gene, CDR1 is SGHTS and CDR2 is YDEGEE. CDR3 coding DNA: TGTGCCAGCAGCTTGGAGCAGGGGACGGGCGCTCAGCCCCAGCATTTT. Its protein product is CASSLEQGTGAQPQHF.

V and J are TRBV28 and TRBJ2-4, with a tentative D call TRBD1 (5 bases). The CDR3 runs 16 residues. The V end lost 7 bases, the J end lost 1 base, and 17 bases lay between the germline ends. The germline CDR1 and CDR2 sequences are MDHEN and SYDVKM. In nucleotides, the CDR3 is TGTGCCAGCACCGATAGGGCAGGGTGGGCCAAAAACATTCAGTACTTC. It is translated as CASTDRAGWAKNIQYF. The variable domain in full, with the rest retrieved from reference TRBV28 and TRBJ2-4, is DVKVTQSSRYLVKRTGEKVFLECVQDMDHENMFWYRQDPGLGLRLIYFSYDVKMKEKGDIPEGYSVSREKKERFSLILESASTNQTSMYLCASTDRAGWAKNIQYFGAGTRLSVL.